The 20 T cell receptor beta chains in this list originate from one sample, sequenced in a study of identical twins. From the 5' RACE reads, TCRdb called clonotypes with MiXCR, one entry per CDR3 protein. The table lists about 150,000 distinct CDR3 sequences, under 4.5% of them singletons. Material for sequencing was memory T cells sorted from blood. These TCRs come from a man younger than 35 in good health.

This clonotype was recorded at least ten times. The chain links TRBV20-1 to TRBJ1-1; D gene ambiguous. There are 11 residues in the CDR3. Looked up from germline, CDR1 is DFQATT and CDR2 is SNEGSKA (reference sequence). V was shortened by 1 base and J by 4 bases, with 4 bases between the two germline ends. CDR3 sequence (DNA): TGCAGTGCTAGAGGGGGCACTGAAGCTTTCTTT. Translated: CSARGGTEAFF.

This clonotype was detected many times. The chain couples TRBV20-1 to TRBJ1-1; D is unresolved. This CDR3 is 12 amino acids long. Germline V gene data show CDR1 as DFQATT and CDR2 as SNEGSKA (reference sequence). CDR3 region: CSPGGPNTEAFF. The CDR3 coding sequence is TGCAGCCCCGGTGGGCCAAACACTGAAGCTTTCTTT.

This clonotype was observed many times. This chain uses TRBV4-1 with TRBJ2-7; no clear D. Trimming took off 10 bases at V and 4 bases at J, with 17 bases between the two ends. The CDR3 runs 13 residues. Germline V gene lookup returns CDR1 MGHRA and CDR2 YSYEKL. CDR3 residues: CAIYRFESYEQYV. Here the CDR3 DNA reads TGCGCCATTTACCGGTTCGAGTCTTACGAGCAGTACGTC.

In this sample, this clonotype turned up many times. This chain connects TRBV7-9 to TRBJ2-5, with a weak D call TRBD1 (5 bases). The CDR3 sequence is 15 residues long. Germline CDR1 SEHNR, CDR2 FQNEAQ (reference sequence). Trimming left V 1 base short and J 2 bases short, with 11 bases between. Here the CDR3 reads CASSLDLGRQETQYF. In DNA form, the CDR3 reads TGTGCCAGCAGCTTAGATCTGGGGCGACAAGAGACCCAGTACTTC.

This clonotype was observed a few times. CDR3 DNA sequence: TGTGCCAGCAGTGCATCCCCCGGGACAGGAAGCGGCTACACCTTC. Its translation is CASSASPGTGSGYTF. The chain is built from TRBV12-3 or TRBV12-4 and TRBJ1-2; 8 bases align to TRBD1. CDR3 length: 15 amino acids. V shed 5 bases and J 8 bases; nucleotides not matched to a gene: 13.

This clonotype was observed many times. V and J are TRBV9 and TRBJ2-2; TRBD1 or TRBD2 may be the D gene (5 bases each). The CDR3 has 15 amino acids. The germline V and J ends were trimmed by 4 bases and 4 bases, with 14 bases remaining between them. Germline V CDR1 and CDR2: SGDLS, YYNGEE. The CDR3 reads CASSLGRDRTGELFF. CDR3 DNA sequence: TGTGCCAGCAGCCTAGGACGGGACCGCACCGGGGAGCTGTTTTTT.

This clonotype was counted at least ten times. The V and J genes are TRBV6-1 and TRBJ2-1; D is unresolved. This CDR3 has 14 residues. Germline lookup yields CDR1 MNHNS and CDR2 SASEGT. V lost 2 bases and J lost 9, with 14 bases in between. CDR3 region: CASSEMAFSGEQFF. The CDR3 DNA sequence: TGTGCCAGCAGTGAAATGGCTTTCTCTGGTGAGCAGTTCTTC.

This clonotype appeared many times. J is TRBJ2-1 and V is TRBV11-3, with 9 bases that match TRBD2. From germline, CDR1 is SGHNT and CDR2 YENEEA. The junction had 2 bases not matched to a gene; V was cut back by 0 bases and J by 2 bases. The CDR3 covers 16 residues. CDR3 loop: CASSLDPSGTYNEQFF. The CDR3 DNA reads as TGTGCCAGCAGCTTAGATCCTAGCGGGACCTACAATGAGCAGTTCTTC.

This clonotype occurred many times. The chain joins TRBV20-1 to TRBJ2-1; 8 nucleotides agree with TRBD2. The length of the CDR3 is 17 residues. Germline V gene data show CDR1 as DFQATT and CDR2 as SNEGSKA (reference sequence). The V gene end was trimmed by 0 bases and the J gene end by 7 bases; junction bases not matched to a gene: 14. The CDR3 loop is CSAREILGLGDFNEQFF. CDR3 bases: TGCAGTGCTAGAGAGATTCTGGGACTAGGAGACTTTAATGAGCAGTTCTTC.

This clonotype was picked up many times. V and J are TRBV12-3 or TRBV12-4 and TRBJ1-1; no clear D. The CDR3 length is 13 residues. The V end lost 2 bases, the J end lost 1 base, and 5 bases lay between the germline ends. The CDR3 region has the DNA TGTGCCAGCAGTTTAAAAGAGAACACTGAAGCTTTCTTT. Translation gives CASSLKENTEAFF.

This clonotype has at least ten counts. This chain connects TRBV4-3 to TRBJ2-5, with a possible D match to TRBD1 (6 bases). This CDR3 comprises 15 residues. Germline loops: CDR1 LGHNA, CDR2 YSLEER. V lost 1 base and J lost 5, with 14 bases in between. CDR3 sequence (DNA): TGCGCCAGCAGCCAAGGGGGGCAGGGCTTCGAGACCCAGTACTTC. Amino acid sequence: CASSQGGQGFETQYF.

This clonotype was observed at least ten times. CDR3 in DNA: TGTGCCAGCAGTGCGGCCAGACCTTCGAACACCGGGGAGCTGTTTTTT. It specifies CASSAARPSNTGELFF. The chain combines TRBV2 with TRBJ2-2; D is unclear. The CDR3 runs to 16 residues. The V end lost 4 bases, the J end lost 0 bases, and 12 bases lay between the germline ends. CDR1 is SNHLY, CDR2 FYNNEI, per germline.

This clonotype was counted ten times or more. This sequence joins TRBV5-1 and TRBJ2-2, with TRBD1 matching 7 bases. CDR1 is SGHRS and CDR2 is YFSETQ in the germline V gene. This CDR3 contains 16 residues. Unmatched junction bases numbered 7, after V lost 1 base and J lost 4 bases. The DNA of the CDR3 is TGCGCCAGCAGCTTGAACAGGGGATTGAGCACCGGGGAGCTGTTTTTT. Encoded protein: CASSLNRGLSTGELFF.

This clonotype was found many times. This sequence joins TRBV7-9 and TRBJ1-5; D not certain. CDR3 length equals 14 residues. With 1 base removed from V and 3 bases from J, the gap between germline ends came to 7 bases. The V gene's germline CDR1 is SEHNR and CDR2 FQNEAQ (reference sequence). CDR3 DNA: TGTGCCAGCAGCTTAGGCCAGACCAATCAGCCCCAGCATTTT. Translating gives CASSLGQTNQPQHF.

This clonotype was found a few times. This rearrangement joins TRBV5-4 to TRBJ2-5; unclear D gene. Trimming cost V 4 bases and J 5 bases, with 9 bases left between them. This CDR3 is built from 12 residues. Germline V gene lookup returns CDR1 SGHNT and CDR2 YYREEE (reference sequence). Here the CDR3 DNA reads TGTGCCAGCAGCCAGGCCGGGGAGACCCAGTACTTC. Translation gives CASSQAGETQYF.

This clonotype was observed a handful of times. The chain uses TRBV19 and TRBJ2-2; TRBD1 agrees at 8 bases. V gave up 5 bases and J gave up 4 bases; unmatched junction bases: 9. This CDR3 spans 16 amino acids. CDR1 and CDR2 (germline): LNHDA, SQIVND (reference sequence). The CDR3 spells CASSQRTGRATGELFF. In DNA, the CDR3 is TGTGCCAGTAGTCAGCGGACAGGGCGGGCCACCGGGGAGCTGTTTTTT.

There are many counts of this clonotype. This chain uses TRBV25-1 with TRBJ2-7, with a possible D match to TRBD1 (5 bases). CDR3 length equals 13 residues. The V and J ends lost 6 bases and 1 base respectively, with 10 bases between them. Germline V gene sequence: CDR1 MGHDK, CDR2 SYGVNS. Here the CDR3 DNA reads TGTGCCAGCAGAGAAGCAGGGTCCTACGAGCAGTACTTC. Translating it yields CASREAGSYEQYF.

The table lists this clonotype with many counts. This chain links TRBV15 with TRBJ2-3, with D perhaps TRBD2 (6 bases). The length of the CDR3 is 16 residues. Germline V gene data show CDR1 as LNHNV and CDR2 as YYDKDF (reference sequence). The V gene lost 1 base and the J gene lost 1 base, with 12 bases spanning the gap. The CDR3 spells CATSRGDGSGTDTQYF. Here the CDR3 DNA reads TGTGCCACCAGCAGAGGCGACGGGAGCGGCACAGATACGCAGTATTTT.

This clonotype was detected many times. The chain uses TRBV20-1 and TRBJ1-4; D not resolved. V lost 1 base and J lost 8, with 11 bases in between. The CDR3 covers 13 residues. In germline, CDR1 is DFQATT, CDR2 SNEGSKA (reference sequence). The CDR3 region has the DNA TGCAGTGCTAGAGGAGCACGCAGGGAAAAACTGTTTTTT. Amino acid sequence: CSARGARREKLFF.

There are many counts of this clonotype. V is TRBV29-1 and J is TRBJ2-1, with 8 positions matching TRBD2. Looked up from germline, CDR1 is SQVTM and CDR2 is ANQGSEA. The CDR3 totals 17 residues. V shed 2 bases and J 0 bases; nucleotides not matched to a gene: 9. The CDR3 region is CSVEPAGVFYSYNEQFF. The CDR3 nucleotides read TGCAGCGTTGAACCAGCGGGAGTTTTCTACTCCTACAATGAGCAGTTCTTC.